The rows below give T cell receptor beta chains drawn from one sample of a study of beta chain features in type 1 diabetes. This table comes from immunoSEQ multiplex PCR, and its TCRdb copy is limited to in-frame clones, with some not included. This table holds about 300,000 clones, approximately 12% found once. The sequenced sample consisted of naive CD4+ T cells from blood. The receptors here all came from a woman aged 18 to 35 with type 1 diabetes. Each CDR3 is given with its conserved first and last residue. A D gene is named only where the DNA matches it firmly. Only some rows state a clone size, as once, few, many or a class for expanded clones.

>few|TRBJ2-7|TRBV19|.
CASSEGRSYEQYF
TGTGCCAGTAGTGAGGGAAGGAGCTACGAGCAGTACTTC
>few|TRBJ1-5|TRBV18|TRBD1
CASTGQGNQPQHF
TGTGCCAGCACCGGACAGGGGAATCAGCCCCAGCATTTT
>.|TRBJ1-5|TRBV6-1|.
CASRAGTQHQPQHF
TGTGCCAGCAGGGCCGGGACTCAACATCAGCCCCAGCATTTT
>.|TRBJ2-1|TRBV7-2|TRBD2
CASSLWAGGNNEQFF
TGTGCCAGCAGCTTATGGGCGGGAGGGAACAATGAGCAGTTCTTC
>.|TRBJ2-1|TRBV25-1|.
CASSGIQGSRIYNEQFF
TGTGCCAGCAGTGGAATTCAGGGCTCCCGGATCTACAATGAGCAGTTCTTC
>.|TRBJ2-1|TRBV9|TRBD2
CASSVASGFYNEQFF
TGTGCCAGCAGCGTCGCTAGCGGGTTTTACAATGAGCAGTTCTTC
>.|TRBJ1-5|TRBV2|.
CASASRVSNQPQHF
TGTGCCTCTGCCTCTCGGGTAAGCAATCAGCCCCAGCATTTT
>few|TRBJ2-3|TRBV7-9|.
CASSLALASDTQYF
TGTGCCAGCAGCTTAGCTTTAGCTTCAGATACGCAGTATTTT
>few|TRBJ1-5|TRBV15|.
CATSREGHQQPQHF
TGTGCCACCAGCAGAGAGGGACACCAGCAGCCCCAGCATTTT
>.|TRBJ1-5|TRBV19|TRBD1
CASGTGAYQPQHF
TGTGCCAGTGGCACAGGGGCCTATCAGCCCCAGCATTTT
>once|TRBJ1-5|TRBV18|.
CASSPLSPTVIQPQHF
TGTGCCAGCTCACCACTGTCCCCAACAGTGATCCAGCCCCAGCATTTT
>.|TRBJ2-1|TRBV19|TRBD2
CASSNPNPSGSRYNEQFF
TGTGCCAGTAGTAACCCCAACCCAAGCGGGAGTCGCTACAATGAGCAGTTCTTC
>.|TRBJ2-1|TRBV5-1|.
CASSLEQALGYNEQFF
TGCGCCAGCAGCTTGGAACAGGCCCTGGGCTACAATGAGCAGTTCTTC
>.|TRBJ2-7|TRBV5-1|.
CASSLAAFAGKDEQYF
TGCGCCAGCAGCTTGGCCGCATTTGCGGGGAAGGACGAGCAGTACTTC
>few|TRBJ2-1|TRBV18|.
CASSPVGSSYNEQFF
TGTGCCAGCTCACCCGTGGGCAGCTCCTACAATGAGCAGTTCTTC
>.|TRBJ1-2|TRBV7-6|.
CASSLGQGKGYTF
TGTGCCAGCAGCTTAGGGCAGGGAAAAGGCTACACCTTC
>few|TRBJ1-5|TRBV6-1|TRBD1
CASSPQGDSLKHF
TGTGCCAGCAGTCCCCAAGGGGACAGCCTTAAGCATTTT
>few|TRBJ2-3|TRBV5-6|TRBD2
CASSPSGGRTDTQYF
TGTGCCAGCAGCCCGAGCGGGGGGAGAACAGATACGCAGTATTTT
>few|TRBJ2-3|TRBV5-4|.
CASSLKLALTDTQYF
TGTGCCAGCAGCTTGAAACTAGCCCTCACAGATACGCAGTATTTT
>.|TRBJ1-1|TRBV18|TRBD1
CASSPGQGSRNTEAFF
TGTGCCAGCTCACCGGGACAGGGGAGCCGGAACACTGAAGCTTTCTTT
>few|TRBJ2-1|TRBV11-2|TRBD1
CASSLDIGTGFNYNEQFF
TGTGCCAGCAGCTTAGATATTGGGACAGGGTTCAACTACAATGAGCAGTTCTTC
>few|TRBJ2-3|TRBV5-1|TRBD2
CASSPGLAVSTDTQYF
TGCGCCAGCAGCCCGGGACTAGCGGTTAGCACAGATACGCAGTATTTT
>.|TRBJ1-1|TRBV28|TRBD1
CASTQRDRVTEAFF
TGTGCCAGCACCCAACGGGACAGGGTGACTGAAGCTTTCTTT
>.|TRBJ2-1|TRBV29-1|.
CSARRAASSYNEQFF
TGCAGCGCCAGGCGGGCGGCTAGCTCCTACAATGAGCAGTTCTTC
>few|TRBJ1-5|TRBV9|.
CASGGPGEGQPQHF
TGTGCCAGCGGGGGGCCAGGGGAGGGTCAGCCCCAGCATTTT
>few|TRBJ2-5|TRBV11-2|TRBD1
CASSSRTGDRETQYF
TGTGCCAGCAGCTCCCGGACAGGGGATCGAGAGACCCAGTACTTC
>few|TRBJ2-2|TRBV7-2|TRBD1
CASSVNRFGTASGELFF
TGTGCCAGCAGCGTAAATAGATTCGGGACAGCCTCAGGGGAGCTGTTTTTT
>.|TRBJ2-5|TRBV2|.
CASSVFVGGLETQYF
TGTGCCAGCAGTGTATTCGTTGGGGGACTAGAGACCCAGTACTTC
>few|TRBJ2-2|TRBV10-3|.
CAISAWTGRGTGELFF
TGTGCCATCAGTGCATGGACAGGGAGGGGAACCGGGGAGCTGTTTTTT
>few|TRBJ1-2|TRBV7-9|.
CAGGGPSANYGYTF
TGTGCCGGCGGCGGCCCCTCAGCTAACTATGGCTACACCTTC
>.|TRBJ2-5|TRBV5-4|TRBD1
CASSDDRGRETQYF
TGTGCCAGCAGCGATGACAGGGGGCGGGAGACCCAGTACTTC
>.|TRBJ1-2|TRBV29-1|.
CSVGVGANYGYTF
TGCAGCGTTGGCGTGGGGGCGAACTATGGCTACACCTTC
>few|TRBJ2-7|TRBV29-1|.
CSALREDSYEQYF
TGCAGCGCCCTACGCGAAGACAGCTACGAGCAGTACTTC
>few|TRBJ2-4|TRBV27|.
CASSPPGWAKNIQYF
TGTGCCAGCAGTCCGCCGGGGTGGGCCAAAAACATTCAGTACTTC
>.|TRBJ2-3|TRBV18|TRBD1
CASSPILTGISIADTQYF
TGTGCCAGCTCACCCATCCTGACAGGGATCTCTATCGCAGATACGCAGTATTTT
>few|TRBJ2-2|TRBV27|TRBD1
CASSFWGQGGGGELFF
TGTGCCAGCAGTTTTTGGGGACAGGGAGGAGGCGGGGAGCTGTTTTTT
>.|TRBJ1-1|TRBV14|.
CASSQVARENTEAFF
TGTGCCAGCAGCCAAGTAGCCAGGGAAAACACTGAAGCTTTCTTT
>few|TRBJ2-7|TRBV29-1|TRBD2
CSVGVAGYEQYF
TGCAGCGTTGGTGTAGCGGGCTACGAGCAGTACTTC
>.|TRBJ1-4|TRBV30|.
CAWSLGGATNEKLFF
TGTGCCTGGAGTCTCGGCGGGGCAACTAATGAAAAACTGTTTTTT
>.|TRBJ2-1|TRBV29-1|TRBD2
CSVEDPLAGGTYNEQFF
TGCAGCGTTGAAGATCCCCTAGCGGGAGGCACTTACAATGAGCAGTTCTTC
>.|TRBJ2-5|TRBV28|.
CASSPGQLETQYF
TGTGCCAGCAGTCCCGGACAGTTAGAGACCCAGTACTTC
>.|TRBJ2-1|TRBV11-1|.
CASSLSGNEQFF
TGTGCCAGCAGCTTATCAGGCAATGAGCAGTTCTTC
>.|TRBJ2-7|TRBV5-1|.
CASSFTGSLSYEQYF
TGCGCCAGCAGCTTCACGGGGAGCCTCTCCTACGAGCAGTACTTC
>.|TRBJ2-1|TRBV18|TRBD2
CASSPDRTSGRNRDNEQFF
TGTGCCAGCTCACCGGACAGGACTAGCGGGAGGAATAGAGACAATGAGCAGTTCTTC
>few|TRBJ2-4|TRBV4-1|TRBD2
CASSPDALAGVYGNIQYF
TGCGCCAGCAGCCCCGATGCGCTAGCGGGAGTTTATGGAAACATTCAGTACTTC
>.|TRBJ2-1|TRBV2|.
CASSDRSGRGYNEQFF
TGTGCCAGCAGTGATAGGTCCGGGCGGGGCTACAATGAGCAGTTCTTC
>few|TRBJ2-7|TRBV18|TRBD2
CASSSRTSGIYEQYF
TGTGCCAGCTCATCAAGGACTAGCGGGATCTACGAGCAGTACTTC
>.|TRBJ1-5|TRBV9|.
CASSKDGEPQHF
TGTGCCAGCAGCAAGGATGGAGAGCCCCAGCATTTT
>few|TRBJ1-5|TRBV27|.
CASSLSFGSNQPQHF
TGTGCCAGCAGTTTAAGTTTCGGTAGCAATCAGCCCCAGCATTTT
>.|TRBJ1-1|TRBV7-3|.
CASSLGHSLCPSAFF
TGTGCCAGCAGCTTGGGACATAGCCTTTGCCCCTCCGCTTTCTTT
>.|TRBJ2-5|TRBV30|TRBD2
CAWRIAGVYKQYF
TGTGCCTGGAGGATAGCGGGAGTTTATAAGCAGTACTTC
>.|TRBJ2-2|TRBV5-1|.
CASSLAANTGELFF
TGCGCCAGCAGCTTGGCCGCGAACACCGGGGAGCTGTTTTTT
>.|TRBJ2-1|TRBV14|TRBD1
CASSQDRGRVDNEQFF
TGTGCCAGCAGCCAAGACAGGGGGCGGGTGGACAATGAGCAGTTCTTC
>few|TRBJ2-7|TRBV18|TRBD1
CASSLMRDSRSYEQYF
TGTGCCAGCTCACTTATGAGGGACAGCCGCTCCTACGAGCAGTACTTC
>.|TRBJ2-1|TRBV4-3|TRBD2
CASSQVYSLAGVGGGNEQFF
TGCGCCAGCAGCCAAGTCTATAGCCTAGCGGGAGTCGGGGGAGGCAATGAGCAGTTCTTC
>few|TRBJ1-2|TRBV30|TRBD1
CAWSADRGYGYTF
TGTGCCTGGAGTGCCGACAGGGGGTATGGCTACACCTTC
>few|TRBJ1-2|TRBV6-5|.
CASSYSKFGDYGYTF
TGTGCCAGCAGTTACTCGAAGTTCGGTGACTATGGCTACACCTTC
>.|TRBJ1-5|TRBV7-9|.
CASSSQELQPQHF
TGTGCCAGCAGCTCCCAGGAATTGCAGCCCCAGCATTTT
>few|TRBJ2-2|TRBV18|.
CASATGQNTGELFF
TGTGCCAGCGCGACAGGCCAGAACACCGGGGAGCTGTTTTTT